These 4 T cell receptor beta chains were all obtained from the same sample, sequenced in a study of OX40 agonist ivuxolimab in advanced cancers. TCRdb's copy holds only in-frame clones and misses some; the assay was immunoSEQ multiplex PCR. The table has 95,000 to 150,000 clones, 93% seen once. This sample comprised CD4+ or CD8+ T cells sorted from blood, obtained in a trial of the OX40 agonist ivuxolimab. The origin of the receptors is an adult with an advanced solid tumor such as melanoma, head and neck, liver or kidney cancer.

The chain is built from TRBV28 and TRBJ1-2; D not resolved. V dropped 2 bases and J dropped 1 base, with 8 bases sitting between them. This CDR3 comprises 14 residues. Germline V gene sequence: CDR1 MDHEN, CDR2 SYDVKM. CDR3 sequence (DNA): TGTGCCAGCAGTTTAGGTGGCAGTAACTATGGCTACACCTTC. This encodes CASSLGGSNYGYTF.

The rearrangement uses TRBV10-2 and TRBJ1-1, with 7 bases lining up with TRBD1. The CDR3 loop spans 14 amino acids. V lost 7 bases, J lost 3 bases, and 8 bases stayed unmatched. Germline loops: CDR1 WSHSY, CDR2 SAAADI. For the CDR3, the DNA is TGCGCCAGCAAGGACAGGTCCTCGTACACTGAAGCTTTCTTT. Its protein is CASKDRSSYTEAFF.

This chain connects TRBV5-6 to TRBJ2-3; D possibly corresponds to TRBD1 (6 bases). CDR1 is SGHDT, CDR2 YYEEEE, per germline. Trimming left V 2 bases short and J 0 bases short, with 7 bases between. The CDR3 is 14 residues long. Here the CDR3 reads CASSFRGSTDTQYF. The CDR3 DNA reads TGTGCCAGCAGCTTCAGGGGAAGCACAGATACGCAGTATTTT.

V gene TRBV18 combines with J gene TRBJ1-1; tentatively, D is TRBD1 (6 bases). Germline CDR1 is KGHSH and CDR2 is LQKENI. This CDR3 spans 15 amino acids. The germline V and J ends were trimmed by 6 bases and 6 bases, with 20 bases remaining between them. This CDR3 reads CASSPRQAPSAEAFF. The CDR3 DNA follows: TGTGCCAGCTCCCCTCGACAGGCACCTTCTGCTGAAGCTTTCTTT.